Sample share makes the clone carrying this T cell receptor (beta chain) medium-sized. The data stem from a study of memory CD4+ T cells and cytomegalovirus serostatus. The repertoire was sequenced with immunoSEQ multiplex PCR; TCRdb's copy has only in-frame clones and lacks some. The sample includes roughly 45,000 clones, around 78% of them seen just once. Germline V CDR1 and CDR2: LNHDA, SQIVND (reference sequence). The CDR3 length is 14 residues. Trimming pared 2 bases from V and 1 base from J, leaving 8 bases between. The sort gate was single viable CD3+CD4+CD8-CD45RO+ cells for memory CD4+ T cells.

The V gene is TRBV19, the J gene TRBJ1-1, with a weak D call TRBD1 (5 bases). Sequences were obtained from memory CD4+ T cells from blood. The TCR comes from an adult in good health and CMV-seronegative. CDR3 sequence reads: CASSIQGGNTEAFF. The CDR3 DNA reads TGTGCCAGTAGTATACAGGGAGGGAACACTGAAGCTTTCTTT.